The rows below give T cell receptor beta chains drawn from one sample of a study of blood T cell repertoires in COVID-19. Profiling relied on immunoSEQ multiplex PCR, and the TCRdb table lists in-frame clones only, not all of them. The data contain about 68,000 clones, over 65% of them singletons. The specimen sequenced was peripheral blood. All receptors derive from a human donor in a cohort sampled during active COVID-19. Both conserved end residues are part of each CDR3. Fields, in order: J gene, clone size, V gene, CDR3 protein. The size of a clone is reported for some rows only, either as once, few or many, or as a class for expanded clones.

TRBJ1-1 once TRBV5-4 CASKRENGKAFF
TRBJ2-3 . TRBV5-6 CASSGGTGSTTDTQYF
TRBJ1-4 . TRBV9 CASSVAPLDGSGGKLFF
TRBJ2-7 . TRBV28 CASSLLGLAGQEQYF
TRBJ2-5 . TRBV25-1 CASSEGGSGGQETQYF
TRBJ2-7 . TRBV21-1 CASSKEVQHGSSYEQYF
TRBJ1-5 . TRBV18 CASSPLGTGDQPQHF
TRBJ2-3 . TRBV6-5 CASQRLGTDTQYF
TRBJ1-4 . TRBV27 CASSLRGPRNEKLFF
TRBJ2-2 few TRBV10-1 CASSEFRQKNTGELFF
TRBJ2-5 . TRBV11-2 CASSRQGIGETQYF
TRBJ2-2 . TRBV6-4 CASSSDREVNGELFF
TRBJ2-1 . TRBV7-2 CASSLLGTGVNEQFF
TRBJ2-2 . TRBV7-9 CASSLPLAAELFF
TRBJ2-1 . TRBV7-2 CASSLVSYNYNEQFF
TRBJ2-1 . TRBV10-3 CAISDPSRSGGASSYNEQFF
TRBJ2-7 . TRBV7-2 CASSWTSGAAYEQYF
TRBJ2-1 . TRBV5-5 CASSFGGEVVNEQFF
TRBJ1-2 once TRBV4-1 CASSQVLTTPIYGYTF
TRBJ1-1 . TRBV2 CASTKDRGARNTEAFF
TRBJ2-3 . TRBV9 CASSVQDRVADTQYF
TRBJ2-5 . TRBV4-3 CASSQTYDWTGQETQYF
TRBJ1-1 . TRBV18 CASSPTQLGTANTEAFF
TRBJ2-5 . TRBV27 CASSLTSGKQETQYF
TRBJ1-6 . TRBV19 CASSMSRVSNSPLHF
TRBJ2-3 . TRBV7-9 CASSGTTGVGDTQYF
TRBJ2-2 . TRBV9 CASSVATGTTGELFF
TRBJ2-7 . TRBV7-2 CASSSDRVTYEQYF
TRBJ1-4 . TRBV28 CASSLKRQATNEKLFF
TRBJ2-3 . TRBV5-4 CASSLDGRYTDTQYF
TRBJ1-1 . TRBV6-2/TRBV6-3 CASSPHPGSSSEAFF
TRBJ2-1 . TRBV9 CASSLGSGAPNEQFF
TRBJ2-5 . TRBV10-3 CAISDREETQYF
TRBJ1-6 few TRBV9 CASSVAAGNSPLHF
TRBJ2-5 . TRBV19 CASSLFSGRIQETQYF
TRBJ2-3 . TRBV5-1 CASSLGVAGSTDTQYF
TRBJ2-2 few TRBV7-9 CASSYYRGRTGELFF
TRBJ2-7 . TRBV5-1 CASSLEGGYEQYF
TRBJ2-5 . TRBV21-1 CASSNGQNKETQYF
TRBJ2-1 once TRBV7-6 CASSLSPGASGHNEQFF
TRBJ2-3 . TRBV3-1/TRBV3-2 CASKPRTSGTDTQYF
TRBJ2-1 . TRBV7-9 CASSLDRGRNEQFF
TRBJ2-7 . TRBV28 CASSFRGSYEQYF
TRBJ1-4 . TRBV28 CATAGSEKLFF
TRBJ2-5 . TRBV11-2 CASSLERGYQETQYF
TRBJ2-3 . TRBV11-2 CASTLKGGFSDTQYF